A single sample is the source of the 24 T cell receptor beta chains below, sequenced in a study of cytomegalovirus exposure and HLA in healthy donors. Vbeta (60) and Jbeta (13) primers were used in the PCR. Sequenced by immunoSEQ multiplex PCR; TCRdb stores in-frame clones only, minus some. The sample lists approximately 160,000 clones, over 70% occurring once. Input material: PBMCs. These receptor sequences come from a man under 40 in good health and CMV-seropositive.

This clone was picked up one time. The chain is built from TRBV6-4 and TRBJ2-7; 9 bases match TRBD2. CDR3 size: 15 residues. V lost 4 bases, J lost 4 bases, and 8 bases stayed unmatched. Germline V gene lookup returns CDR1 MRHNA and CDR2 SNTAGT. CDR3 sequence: CASSGPLAGPYEQYF. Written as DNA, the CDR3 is TGTGCCAGCAGTGGCCCTCTAGCGGGACCTTACGAGCAGTACTTC.

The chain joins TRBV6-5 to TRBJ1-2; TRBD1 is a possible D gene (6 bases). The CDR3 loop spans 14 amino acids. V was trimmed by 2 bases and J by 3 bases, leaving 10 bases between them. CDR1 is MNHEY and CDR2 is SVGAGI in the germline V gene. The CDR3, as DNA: TGTGCCAGCAGTTACGGACAGACCTACTATGGCTACACCTTC. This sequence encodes CASSYGQTYYGYTF.

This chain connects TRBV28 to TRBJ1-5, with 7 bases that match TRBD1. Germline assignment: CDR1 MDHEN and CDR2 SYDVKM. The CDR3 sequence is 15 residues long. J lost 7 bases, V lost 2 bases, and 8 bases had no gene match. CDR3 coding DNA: TGTGCCAGCAGTTTACTAAACAGGGGAACACAGCCCCAGCATTTT. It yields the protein CASSLLNRGTQPQHF.

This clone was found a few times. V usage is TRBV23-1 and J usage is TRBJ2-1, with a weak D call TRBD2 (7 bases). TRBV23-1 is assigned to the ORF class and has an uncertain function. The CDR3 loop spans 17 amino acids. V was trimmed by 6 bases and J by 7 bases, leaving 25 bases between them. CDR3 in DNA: TGCGCCAGCAGCCCACCGGGGGCCAAACAGGGACTAAATGAGCAGTTCTTC. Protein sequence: CASSPPGAKQGLNEQFF.

The CDR3 nucleotides are TGTGCCAGCAGCTTAGTCCAGGATTATAACTATGGCTACACCTTC. This encodes CASSLVQDYNYGYTF. J is TRBJ1-2 and V is TRBV7-9; D uncertain. Trimming left V 1 base short and J 1 base short, with 10 bases between. The CDR3 extends over 15 amino acids. Germline V gene data show CDR1 as SEHNR and CDR2 as FQNEAQ (reference sequence). The full variable domain, in which reference TRBV7-9 and TRBJ1-2 provide the parts outside the CDR3, is DTGVSQNPRHKITKRGQNVTFRCDPISEHNRLYWYRQTLGQGPEFLTYFQNEAQLEKSRLLSDRFSAERPKGSFSTLEIQRTEQGDSAMYLCASSLVQDYNYGYTFGSGTRLTVV.

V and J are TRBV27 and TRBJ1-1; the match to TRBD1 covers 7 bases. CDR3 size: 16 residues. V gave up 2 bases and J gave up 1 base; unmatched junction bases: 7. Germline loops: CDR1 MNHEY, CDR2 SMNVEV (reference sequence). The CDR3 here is CASSLRQGVGNTEAFF. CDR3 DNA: TGTGCCAGCAGTTTAAGGCAGGGGGTTGGGAACACTGAAGCTTTCTTT.

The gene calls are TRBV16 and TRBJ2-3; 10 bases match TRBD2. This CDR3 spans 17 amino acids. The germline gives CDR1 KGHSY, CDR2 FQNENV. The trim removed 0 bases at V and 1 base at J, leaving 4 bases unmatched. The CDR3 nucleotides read TGTGCCAGCAGCCAATCAAGCGGGGGGGCCGGCACAGATACGCAGTATTTT. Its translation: CASSQSSGGAGTDTQYF.

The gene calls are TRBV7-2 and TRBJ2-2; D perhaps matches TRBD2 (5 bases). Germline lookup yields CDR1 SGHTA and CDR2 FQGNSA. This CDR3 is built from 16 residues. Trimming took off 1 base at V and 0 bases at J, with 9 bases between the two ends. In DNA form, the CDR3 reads TGTGCCAGCAGCTTAGAGTTCGGGACGAACACCGGGGAGCTGTTTTTT. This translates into CASSLEFGTNTGELFF.

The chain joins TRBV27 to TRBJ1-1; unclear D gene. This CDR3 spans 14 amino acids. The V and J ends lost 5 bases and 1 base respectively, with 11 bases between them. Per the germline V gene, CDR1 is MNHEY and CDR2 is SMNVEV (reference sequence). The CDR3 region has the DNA TGTGCCAGCAGTCCCATCAGCGGGAACACTGAAGCTTTCTTT. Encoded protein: CASSPISGNTEAFF.

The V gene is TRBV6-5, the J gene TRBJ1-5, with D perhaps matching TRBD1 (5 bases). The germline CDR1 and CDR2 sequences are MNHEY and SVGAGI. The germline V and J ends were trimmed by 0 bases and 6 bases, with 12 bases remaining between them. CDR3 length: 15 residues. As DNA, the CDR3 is TGTGCCAGCAGTTACTCCGGGGGGACCGGTCAGCCCCAGCATTTT. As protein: CASSYSGGTGQPQHF.

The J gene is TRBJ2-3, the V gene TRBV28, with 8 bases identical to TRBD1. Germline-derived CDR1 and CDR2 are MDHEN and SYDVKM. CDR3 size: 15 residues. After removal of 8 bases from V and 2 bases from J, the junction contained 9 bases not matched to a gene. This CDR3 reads CASVEGQVSTDTQYF. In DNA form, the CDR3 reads TGTGCCAGCGTAGAGGGACAGGTTTCCACAGATACGCAGTATTTT. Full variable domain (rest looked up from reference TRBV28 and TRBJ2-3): DVKVTQSSRYLVKRTGEKVFLECVQDMDHENMFWYRQDPGLGLRLIYFSYDVKMKEKGDIPEGYSVSREKKERFSLILESASTNQTSMYLCASVEGQVSTDTQYFGPGTRLTVL.

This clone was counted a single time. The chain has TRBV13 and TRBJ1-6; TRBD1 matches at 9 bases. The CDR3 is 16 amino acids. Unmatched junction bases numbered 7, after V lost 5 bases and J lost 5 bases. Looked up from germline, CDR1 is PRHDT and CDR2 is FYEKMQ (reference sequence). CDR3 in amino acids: CASSLGQGQNNSPLHF. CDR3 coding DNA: TGTGCCAGCAGCCTCGGACAGGGGCAAAATAATTCACCCCTCCACTTT. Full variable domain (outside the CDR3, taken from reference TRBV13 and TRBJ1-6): AAGVIQSPRHLIKEKRETATLKCYPIPRHDTVYWYQQGPGQDPQFLISFYEKMQSDKGSIPDRFSAQQFSDYHSELNMSSLELGDSALYFCASSLGQGQNNSPLHFGNGTRLTVT.

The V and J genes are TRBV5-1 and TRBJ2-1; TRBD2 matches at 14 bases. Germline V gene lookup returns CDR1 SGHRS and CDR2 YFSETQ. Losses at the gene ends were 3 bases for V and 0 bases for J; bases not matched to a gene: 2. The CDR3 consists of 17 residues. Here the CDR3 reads CASSWTSGGSSYNEQFF. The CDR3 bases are TGCGCCAGCAGCTGGACTAGCGGGGGGTCCTCCTACAATGAGCAGTTCTTC.

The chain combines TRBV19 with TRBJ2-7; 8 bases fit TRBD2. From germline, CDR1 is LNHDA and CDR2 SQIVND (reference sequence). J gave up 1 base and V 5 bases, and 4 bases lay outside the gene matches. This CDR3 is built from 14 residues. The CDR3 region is CASSPGGSSYEQYF. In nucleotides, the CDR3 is TGTGCCAGTAGTCCGGGAGGGTCTTCCTACGAGCAGTACTTC.

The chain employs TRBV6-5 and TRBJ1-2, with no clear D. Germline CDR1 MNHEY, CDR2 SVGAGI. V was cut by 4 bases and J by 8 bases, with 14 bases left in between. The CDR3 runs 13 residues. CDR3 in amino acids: CASSSSGEEGYTF. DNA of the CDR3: TGTGCCAGCAGTTCTTCTGGTGAGGAGGGCTACACCTTC.

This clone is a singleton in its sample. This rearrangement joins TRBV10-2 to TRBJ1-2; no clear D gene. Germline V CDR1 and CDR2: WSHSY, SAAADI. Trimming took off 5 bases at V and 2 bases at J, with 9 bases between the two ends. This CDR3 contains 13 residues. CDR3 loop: CASSLNSNYGYTF. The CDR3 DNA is TGCGCCAGCAGTCTAAACAGCAACTATGGCTACACCTTC.

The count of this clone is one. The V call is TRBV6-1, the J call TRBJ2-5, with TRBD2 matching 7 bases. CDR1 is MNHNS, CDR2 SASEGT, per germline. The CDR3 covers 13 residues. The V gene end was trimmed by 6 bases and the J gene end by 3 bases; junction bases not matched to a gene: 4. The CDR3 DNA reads TGTGCCAGCAGCGGGAGCGGGGAAGAGACCCAGTACTTC. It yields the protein CASSGSGEETQYF.

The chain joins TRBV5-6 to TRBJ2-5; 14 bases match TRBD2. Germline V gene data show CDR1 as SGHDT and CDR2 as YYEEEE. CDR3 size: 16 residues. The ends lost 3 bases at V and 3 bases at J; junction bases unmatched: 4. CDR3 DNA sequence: TGTGCCAGCAGCTCTCCGGGACTAGCGGGGGAAGAGACCCAGTACTTC. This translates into CASSSPGLAGEETQYF.

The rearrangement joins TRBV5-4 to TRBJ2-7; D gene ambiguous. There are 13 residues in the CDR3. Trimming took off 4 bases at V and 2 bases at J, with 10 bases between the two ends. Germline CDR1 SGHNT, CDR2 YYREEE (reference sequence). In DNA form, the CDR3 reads TGTGCCAGCAGCACAGTTCAGGCCTACGAGCAGTACTTC. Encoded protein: CASSTVQAYEQYF. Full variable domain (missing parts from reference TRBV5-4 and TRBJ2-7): ETGVTQSPTHLIKTRGQQVTLRCSSQSGHNTVSWYQQALGQGPQFIFQYYREEENGRGNFPPRFSGLQFPNYSSELNVNALELDDSALYLCASSTVQAYEQYFGPGTRLTVT.

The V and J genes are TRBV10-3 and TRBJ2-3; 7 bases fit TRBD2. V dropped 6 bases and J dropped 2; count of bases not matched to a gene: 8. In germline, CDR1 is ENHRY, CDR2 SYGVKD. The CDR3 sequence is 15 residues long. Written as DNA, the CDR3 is TGTGCCATCAGCTTTCTAGCGGACTCCACAGATACGCAGTATTTT. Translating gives CAISFLADSTDTQYF.

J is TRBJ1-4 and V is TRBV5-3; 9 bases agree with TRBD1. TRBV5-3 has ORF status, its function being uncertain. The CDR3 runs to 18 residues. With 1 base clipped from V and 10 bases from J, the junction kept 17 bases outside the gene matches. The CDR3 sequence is CARSLRRHPGQGKGKLFF. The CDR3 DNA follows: TGTGCCAGAAGCTTGCGCCGACACCCGGGACAGGGTAAAGGAAAACTGTTTTTT.

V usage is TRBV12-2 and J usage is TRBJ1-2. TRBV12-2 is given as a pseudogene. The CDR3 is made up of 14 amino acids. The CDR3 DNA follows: TGTGCAAGTCGCTTAGAAACCCACTTCTATGGCTACACCTTC. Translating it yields CASRLETHFYGYTF.

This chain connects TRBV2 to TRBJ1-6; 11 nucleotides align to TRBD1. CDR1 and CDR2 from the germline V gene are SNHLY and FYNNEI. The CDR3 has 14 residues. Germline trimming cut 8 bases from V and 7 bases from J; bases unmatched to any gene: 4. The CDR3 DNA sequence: TGTGCCAGCGGACAGGGGGCAGGAAATTCACCCCTCCACTTT. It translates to CASGQGAGNSPLHF. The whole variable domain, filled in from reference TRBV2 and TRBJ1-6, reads EPEVTQTPSHQVTQMGQEVILRCVPISNHLYFYWYRQILGQKVEFLVSFYNNEISEKSEIFDDQFSVERPDGSNFTLKIRSTKLEDSAMYFCASGQGAGNSPLHFGNGTRLTVT.

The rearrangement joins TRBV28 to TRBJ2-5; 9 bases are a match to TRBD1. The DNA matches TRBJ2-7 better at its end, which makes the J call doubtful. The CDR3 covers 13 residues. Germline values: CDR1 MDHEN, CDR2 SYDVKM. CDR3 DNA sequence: TGTGCCAGCAGTGGACAGGGGACATACGAGCAGTACTTC. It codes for CASSGQGTYEQYF.